These T cell receptor beta chains were read from a single sample in a study of CD8 T cells in Susac syndrome. TCRdb itself ran the immunoSEQ multiplex PCR reads through MiXCR, one entry per CDR3 protein. The sample shows roughly 200,000 distinct CDR3 sequences, around 94% of them seen only once. Input material: CD4+ T cells from PBMCs. The receptors come from a human donor with Susac syndrome. Both conserved end residues are part of each CDR3. A D gene is named only where the DNA matches it firmly. A clone size is listed for some rows: how often the clone was seen (once, few, many), or a class if it is expanded.

16	TRBJ2-3	TRBV14	.	.	CASSPRRGYGTDTQYF	TGTGCCAGCAGCCCACGACGGGGATACGGCACAGATACGCAGTATTTT
15	TRBJ1-1	TRBV19	.	.	CASSIDRWGSTEAFF	TGTGCCAGTAGTATAGATCGGTGGGGGAGCACTGAAGCTTTCTTT
12	TRBJ1-1	TRBV29-1	.	.	CSAHREGTEAFF	TGCAGCGCACACAGGGAGGGTACTGAAGCTTTCTTT
15	TRBJ1-6	TRBV5-1	.	.	CASSLGQADNSPLHF	TGCGCCAGCAGCTTGGGACAGGCCGATAATTCACCCCTCCACTTT
13	TRBJ1-3	TRBV30	.	.	CAWSSISGNTIYF	TGTGCCTGGAGTTCGATCTCTGGAAACACCATATATTTT
14	TRBJ2-3	TRBV20-1	.	.	CSAKTGLNTDTQYF	TGCAGTGCGAAAACAGGGCTCAACACAGATACGCAGTATTTT
14	TRBJ2-4	TRBV20-1	.	.	CSAGDELAKNIQYF	TGCAGTGCGGGGGACGAGCTAGCCAAAAACATTCAGTACTTC
13	TRBJ1-2	TRBV7-2	.	.	CASSQTRDYGYTF	TGTGCCAGCAGCCAAACAAGGGACTATGGCTACACCTTC
16	TRBJ2-3	TRBV4-3	.	.	CASSPLGAGGTDTQYF	TGCGCCAGCAGCCCCCTGGGGGCGGGGGGCACAGATACGCAGTATTTT
15	TRBJ2-1	TRBV30	few	.	CAWSRLASSYNEQFF	TGTGCCTGGAGCCGGCTAGCGAGCTCCTACAATGAGCAGTTCTTC
14	TRBJ1-2	TRBV20-1	.	TRBD1	CSAATGGDNYGYTF	TGCAGTGCTGCGACAGGGGGCGATAACTATGGCTACACCTTC
13	TRBJ2-5	TRBV11-2	.	.	CASSPNSRETQYF	TGTGCCAGCAGCCCGAATTCGCGGGAGACCCAGTACTTC
15	TRBJ1-6	TRBV2	.	.	CASSGQKTPNSPLHF	TGTGCCAGCAGTGGGCAGAAGACTCCTAATTCACCCCTCCACTTT
15	TRBJ1-1	TRBV4-1	.	.	CASSQNAAYPTEAFF	TGCGCCAGCAGCCAAAATGCAGCCTATCCCACTGAAGCTTTCTTT
16	TRBJ2-1	TRBV4-2	.	TRBD2	CASSQESLAGPNEQFF	TGTGCCAGCAGCCAAGAGTCGCTAGCGGGACCCAATGAGCAGTTCTTC
14	TRBJ2-3	TRBV2	.	.	CASSVFAVADTQYF	TGTGCCAGCAGTGTTTTTGCCGTCGCAGATACGCAGTATTTT
16	TRBJ2-3	TRBV12-3/TRBV12-4	.	TRBD2	CASSLSLRGDADTQYF	TGTGCCAGCAGTCTCTCCTTGCGGGGGGATGCAGATACGCAGTATTTT
14	TRBJ1-2	TRBV3-1	.	.	CASSRSVVDYGYTF	TGTGCCAGCAGCCGATCGGTCGTCGACTATGGCTACACCTTC
14	TRBJ1-5	TRBV9	.	.	CASSVGEGNQPQHF	TGTGCCAGCAGCGTGGGGGAAGGCAATCAGCCCCAGCATTTT
16	TRBJ1-4	TRBV7-9	.	.	CASSHQDGATNEKLFF	TGTGCCAGCAGCCACCAGGACGGGGCAACTAATGAAAAACTGTTTTTT
14	TRBJ1-1	TRBV12-3/TRBV12-4	once	TRBD1	CASSSDRMNTEAFF	TGTGCCAGCAGTTCGGACAGGATGAACACTGAAGCTTTCTTT
12	TRBJ1-4	TRBV30	.	TRBD1	CAEDRGGEKLFF	TGTGCCGAGGACAGGGGAGGAGAAAAACTGTTTTTT
15	TRBJ2-2	TRBV20-1	.	TRBD1	CSASPDRVRTGELFF	TGCAGTGCTAGCCCGGACAGGGTTCGAACCGGGGAGCTGTTTTTT
15	TRBJ2-5	TRBV7-8	.	TRBD2	CASSMSGGAGETQYF	TGTGCCAGCAGCATGAGCGGGGGGGCCGGAGAGACCCAGTACTTC
12	TRBJ2-7	TRBV20-1	.	.	CSASGDSYEQYF	TGCAGTGCTAGTGGGGACTCCTACGAGCAGTACTTC
13	TRBJ2-3	TRBV2	.	.	CASWRISTDTQYF	TGTGCCAGCTGGCGCATTAGCACAGATACGCAGTATTTT
12	TRBJ1-1	TRBV29-1	.	.	CSGTPTDTEAFF	TGCAGCGGTACCCCAACCGACACTGAAGCTTTCTTT
14	TRBJ2-7	TRBV7-2	.	.	CASSLIPGAYEQYF	TGTGCCAGCAGCTTAATCCCGGGGGCCTACGAGCAGTACTTC
16	TRBJ2-1	TRBV3-1	.	TRBD2	CASSQGGRGRNNEQFF	TGTGCCAGCAGCCAAGGGGGGAGGGGCCGGAACAATGAGCAGTTCTTC
15	TRBJ1-5	TRBV6-2/TRBV6-3	.	.	CASSSRDLGDQPQHF	TGTGCCAGCAGTTCGCGGGACCTTGGGGATCAGCCCCAGCATTTT
11	TRBJ1-2	TRBV29-1	.	.	CSARYGHGYTF	TGCAGCGCAAGGTATGGCCATGGCTACACCTTC
11	TRBJ2-1	TRBV30	.	.	CAWSVGGDLIF	TGTGCCTGGAGTGTAGGGGGGGACCTGATCTTC
17	TRBJ2-1	TRBV7-9	.	.	CASSPYSGGPFRYEQFF	TGTGCCAGCAGCCCTTACTCCGGGGGGCCCTTTCGTTATGAGCAGTTCTTC
17	TRBJ2-5	TRBV4-1	once	TRBD2	CASSQDIPRGGSKTQYF	TGCGCCAGCAGCCAAGATATCCCACGGGGAGGGTCAAAGACCCAGTACTTC
14	TRBJ2-7	TRBV9	.	TRBD1	CASSPRGYRHEQYF	TGTGCCAGCAGCCCCAGGGGGTACAGGCACGAGCAGTACTTC
14	TRBJ2-1	TRBV12-3/TRBV12-4	.	TRBD1	CASSWDRTNNEQFF	TGTGCCAGCAGTTGGGACAGAACAAACAATGAGCAGTTCTTC
13	TRBJ1-1	TRBV12-3/TRBV12-4	.	.	CASTLTANTEAFF	TGTGCCAGCACCCTGACAGCGAACACTGAAGCTTTCTTT
18	TRBJ1-2	TRBV7-2	.	.	CASSTSRDRPGRSRGYTF	TGTGCCAGCAGCACCAGCCGGGACCGGCCCGGAAGGTCGCGTGGCTACACCTTC
15	TRBJ1-5	TRBV2	.	.	CASKGGTGANQPQHF	TGTGCCAGCAAAGGGGGGACGGGCGCCAATCAGCCCCAGCATTTT
14	TRBJ1-5	TRBV2	.	.	CASGPHMGNQPQHF	TGTGCCAGCGGCCCTCATATGGGCAATCAGCCCCAGCATTTT
14	TRBJ1-1	TRBV7-9	.	.	CASSLGVLNTEAFF	TGTGCCAGCAGCTTAGGGGTGTTGAACACTGAAGCTTTCTTT
15	TRBJ2-2	TRBV20-1	.	.	CSARDGRANTGELFF	TGCAGTGCTAGAGATGGCAGGGCGAACACCGGGGAGCTGTTTTTT
13	TRBJ2-3	TRBV24-1	.	.	CATSDPKADTQYF	TGTGCCACCAGTGATCCGAAAGCAGATACGCAGTATTTT
12	TRBJ2-5	TRBV5-6	.	.	CASSMTRETQYF	TGTGCCAGCAGCATGACTCGGGAGACCCAGTACTTC
14	TRBJ2-7	TRBV27	.	.	CASSFSGGDYEQYF	TGTGCCAGCAGTTTTAGCGGTGGGGACTACGAGCAGTACTTC
11	TRBJ1-2	TRBV2	.	.	CASRRVSGYTF	TGTGCCAGCAGGAGGGTTTCTGGCTACACCTTC
14	TRBJ2-7	TRBV2	.	.	CASLRAGRSYEQYF	TGTGCCAGCCTTCGGGCTGGTAGGTCCTACGAGCAGTACTTC
16	TRBJ2-1	TRBV6-2/TRBV6-3	.	TRBD1	CASRTHRDSSYNEQFF	TGTGCCAGCAGAACCCACCGGGACAGCTCCTACAATGAGCAGTTCTTC
14	TRBJ2-3	TRBV20-1	.	.	CSARRQTSTDTQYF	TGCAGTGCCCGGCGGCAGACTAGCACAGATACGCAGTATTTT
15	TRBJ1-2	TRBV3-1	.	.	CASSQDIGGADGYTF	TGTGCCAGCAGCCAAGATATCGGGGGCGCCGATGGCTACACCTTC
12	TRBJ2-1	TRBV2	.	.	CASSERGAGEFF	TGTGCCAGCAGTGAACGAGGGGCAGGGGAGTTCTTC
16	TRBJ1-1	TRBV19	.	TRBD1	CASSPTDRGPNTEAFF	TGTGCCAGTAGTCCAACCGACAGGGGGCCGAACACTGAAGCTTTCTTT
15	TRBJ2-4	TRBV25-1	.	.	CASSERGRAIDIQYF	TGTGCCAGCAGTGAACGGGGCAGGGCAATCGATATTCAGTACTTC
13	TRBJ1-1	TRBV6-2/TRBV6-3	.	.	CASSSDGITEAFF	TGTGCCAGCAGTTCCGATGGGATTACTGAAGCTTTCTTT
14	TRBJ2-7	TRBV12-3/TRBV12-4	once	.	CASSLSREFSEQYF	TGTGCCAGCAGTTTAAGCCGGGAATTCAGCGAGCAGTACTTC
15	TRBJ1-1	TRBV3-1	.	TRBD1	CASRSRDRGNTEAFF	TGTGCCAGCCGATCCCGGGACAGGGGAAACACTGAAGCTTTCTTT
13	TRBJ2-5	TRBV25-1	.	.	CASSEYQGETQYF	TGTGCCAGCAGTGAATATCAGGGGGAGACCCAGTACTTC
15	TRBJ2-5	TRBV20-1	.	TRBD2	CSASTWREYQETQYF	TGCAGTGCTAGTACCTGGCGGGAGTACCAAGAGACCCAGTACTTC
14	TRBJ2-5	TRBV30	.	.	CAWSVSRNQETQYF	TGTGCCTGGAGTGTATCCCGGAACCAAGAGACCCAGTACTTC